The TCR beta chain described here comes from a study of cytomegalovirus exposure and HLA in healthy donors. Whole-study findings and limits: A later analysis showed TCR association rates differing by HLA locus, peaking at DRB1 and lowest at HLA-C. A later analysis found common viral pathogens apparently linked to several of the most significant clusters.

This clone was detected only a few times. The antigen remains undetermined. At the DNA level, this CDR3 is encoded by other sequences in the same sample as well. With 4 bases removed from V and 4 bases from J, the gap between germline ends came to 17 bases. The CDR3 extends over 16 amino acids. Per the germline V gene, CDR1 is SGHTA and CDR2 is FQGNSA. The PCR had 60 Vbeta and 13 Jbeta primers. Method: immunoSEQ multiplex PCR; TCRdb's copy keeps in-frame clones and lacks some. This table has about 160,000 clones, roughly 78% appearing once. Specimen: PBMCs. The rearrangement links TRBV7-2 to TRBJ2-1; D ambiguous. The sequence derives from a man aged 35 to 55 in good health and CMV-seronegative. CDR3 residues: CASSWVTGSGYNEQFF. CDR3 DNA: TGTGCCAGCAGCTGGGTGACGGGTTCCGGGTACAATGAGCAGTTCTTC.